This is a list of T cell receptor beta chains from one sample in a study of T-cell reconstitution after alpha-beta-depleted transplantation in children. TCRdb analysed the PCR reads with MiXCR anew, one entry per CDR3 protein. The sample gives fewer than 550,000 distinct CDR3 sequences, more than 9% of which show up once; 2% to 2.5% is in the top ten. The source was PBMCs, collected before TCRalphabeta/CD19-depleted stem cell transplant. Every receptor here comes from a child under 10 years old with inherited bone marrow failure, due to receive a stem cell transplant. Each CDR3 is given with its conserved first and last residue. A D gene is named only where the DNA matches it firmly. Only some rows state a clone size, as once, few, many or a class for expanded clones.

CDR3 DNA: TGCGCCAGCAGCTTGGTCTACAGGGGCCGGTACGAGCAGTACTTC; CDR3 protein: CASSLVYRGRYEQYF; V gene: TRBV5-1; J gene: TRBJ2-7; clone size: once; D gene: TRBD1
CDR3 DNA: TGCAGTGCTAGAGTTTCGACAGGGGTGACTGAAGCTTTCTTT; CDR3 protein: CSARVSTGVTEAFF; V gene: TRBV20-1; J gene: TRBJ1-1; clone size: many; D gene: TRBD1
CDR3 DNA: TGCAGTGCTAGAGTACAGGGGGTTACGTACGAGCAGTACTTC; CDR3 protein: CSARVQGVTYEQYF; V gene: TRBV20-1; J gene: TRBJ2-7; clone size: many; D gene: TRBD1
CDR3 DNA: TGTGCCAGCAGCGTAGAACCTCACGGAGGAGGTACAGATACGCAGTATTTT; CDR3 protein: CASSVEPHGGGTDTQYF; V gene: TRBV9; J gene: TRBJ2-3; clone size: many; D gene: -
CDR3 DNA: TGTGCCATCAGTGAGTCGAAGGGTGAGGGCTCCTACGAGCAGTACTTC; CDR3 protein: CAISESKGEGSYEQYF; V gene: TRBV10-3; J gene: TRBJ2-7; clone size: many; D gene: -
CDR3 DNA: TGTGCCAGCAGCTACTCAGGGGTCGAAGATACGCAGTATTTT; CDR3 protein: CASSYSGVEDTQYF; V gene: TRBV7-9; J gene: TRBJ2-3; clone size: -; D gene: -
CDR3 DNA: TGTGCCAGCAGCCAAGGACTAGGGGACTACAATGAGCAGTTCTTC; CDR3 protein: CASSQGLGDYNEQFF; V gene: TRBV4-2; J gene: TRBJ2-1; clone size: many; D gene: -
CDR3 DNA: TGTGCCAGCAGCTTAGGGACTAGCGGGAGTACGCAGTATTTT; CDR3 protein: CASSLGTSGSTQYF; V gene: TRBV7-2; J gene: TRBJ2-3; clone size: many; D gene: TRBD2
CDR3 DNA: TGTGCCAGCAAAAGGTTCACCGGGGAGCTGTTTTTT; CDR3 protein: CASKRFTGELFF; V gene: TRBV12-3/TRBV12-4; J gene: TRBJ2-2; clone size: few; D gene: -
CDR3 DNA: TGCGCCAGCAGCCAGACTCCGGGACTAGCGGGAAACGGACCCGTATACAATGAGCAGTTCTTC; CDR3 protein: CASSQTPGLAGNGPVYNEQFF; V gene: TRBV4-1; J gene: TRBJ2-1; clone size: many; D gene: TRBD2
CDR3 DNA: TGCAGTGCTAGAATCCGGGGCTCACCCCTCCACTTT; CDR3 protein: CSARIRGSPLHF; V gene: TRBV20-1; J gene: TRBJ1-6; clone size: many; D gene: -
CDR3 DNA: TGTGCCAGCAGCAGGGACCGTTTTTCAGCCTATGGCTACACCTTC; CDR3 protein: CASSRDRFSAYGYTF; V gene: TRBV9; J gene: TRBJ1-2; clone size: -; D gene: -
CDR3 DNA: TGCAGTGCTAGAGTGGGGGAGTTTCGTACTGAAGCTTTCTTT; CDR3 protein: CSARVGEFRTEAFF; V gene: TRBV20-1; J gene: TRBJ1-1; clone size: -; D gene: -
CDR3 DNA: TGTGCCAGCAGTGACAGGGCGACGGGAAACACCATATATTTT; CDR3 protein: CASSDRATGNTIYF; V gene: TRBV28; J gene: TRBJ1-3; clone size: many; D gene: TRBD1
CDR3 DNA: TGTGCCACCAGTGCGCAGGGGCGGAACACCGGGGAGCTGTTTTTT; CDR3 protein: CATSAQGRNTGELFF; V gene: TRBV24-1; J gene: TRBJ2-2; clone size: many; D gene: -
CDR3 DNA: TGTGCCATCAGCCAAGTGCAAGCGGGAGGCGCCGGGGAGCTGTTTTTT; CDR3 protein: CAISQVQAGGAGELFF; V gene: TRBV4-2; J gene: TRBJ2-2; clone size: -; D gene: TRBD2
CDR3 DNA: TGTGCCAGCAGCCCCCGCCGGGCTTCCGGGGAGCTGTTTTTT; CDR3 protein: CASSPRRASGELFF; V gene: TRBV7-2; J gene: TRBJ2-2; clone size: many; D gene: -
CDR3 DNA: TGTGCCAGCAGTTTAGATACGTCGACCTACGAGCAGTACTTC; CDR3 protein: CASSLDTSTYEQYF; V gene: TRBV12-3/TRBV12-4; J gene: TRBJ2-7; clone size: many; D gene: -
CDR3 DNA: TGCGCCAGCAGCCAAGATTGGTATCGGGAGGGTCGGGAAGATACGCAGTATTTT; CDR3 protein: CASSQDWYREGREDTQYF; V gene: TRBV4-3; J gene: TRBJ2-3; clone size: many; D gene: TRBD2
CDR3 DNA: TGTGCCAGCAGCTTACTAGGGTCTCAGTACGAGCAGTACTTC; CDR3 protein: CASSLLGSQYEQYF; V gene: TRBV7-9; J gene: TRBJ2-7; clone size: many; D gene: -
CDR3 DNA: TGTGCCAGCAGCTTAGATGTCAGGGGCTACGAGCAGTACTTC; CDR3 protein: CASSLDVRGYEQYF; V gene: TRBV7-9; J gene: TRBJ2-7; clone size: many; D gene: -
CDR3 DNA: TGTGCCAGCAGAACGACAGAAGTAGCCAAAAACATTCAGTACTTC; CDR3 protein: CASRTTEVAKNIQYF; V gene: TRBV12-3/TRBV12-4; J gene: TRBJ2-4; clone size: many; D gene: -
CDR3 DNA: TGTGCCAGCAGCCTGGAGGCAGGGATAAACTATGGCTACACCTTC; CDR3 protein: CASSLEAGINYGYTF; V gene: TRBV7-9; J gene: TRBJ1-2; clone size: many; D gene: -
CDR3 DNA: TGCGCCAGCAGCCTCTTGGACAACCTAAATCAGCCCCAGCATTTT; CDR3 protein: CASSLLDNLNQPQHF; V gene: TRBV4-1; J gene: TRBJ1-5; clone size: -; D gene: -
CDR3 DNA: TGTGCCAGCAGTGAAATCCAGCCCCAGCATTTT; CDR3 protein: CASSEIQPQHF; V gene: TRBV6-1; J gene: TRBJ1-5; clone size: few; D gene: -
CDR3 DNA: TGTGCCAGCAGTGAATCCCACAGGGAGTATGGCTACACCTTC; CDR3 protein: CASSESHREYGYTF; V gene: TRBV25-1; J gene: TRBJ1-2; clone size: -; D gene: -
CDR3 DNA: TGCGCCAGCAGCCAAGATTTAGGACAGGGGAAGAATGAGCAGTTCTTC; CDR3 protein: CASSQDLGQGKNEQFF; V gene: TRBV4-3; J gene: TRBJ2-1; clone size: few; D gene: TRBD1
CDR3 DNA: TGTGCCTGGAGTGTAAAGGGGCAGGGGACCACCGGGGAGCTGTTTTTT; CDR3 protein: CAWSVKGQGTTGELFF; V gene: TRBV30; J gene: TRBJ2-2; clone size: few; D gene: -
CDR3 DNA: TGTGCCAGCAGTTTCACGTCCGGCGGCAATCAGCCCCAGCATTTT; CDR3 protein: CASSFTSGGNQPQHF; V gene: TRBV27; J gene: TRBJ1-5; clone size: many; D gene: -
CDR3 DNA: TGCACCAGCATCCCCGGGAGGGTATCTTCACCCCTCCACTTT; CDR3 protein: CTSIPGRVSSPLHF; V gene: TRBV23-1; J gene: TRBJ1-6; clone size: -; D gene: -
CDR3 DNA: TGTGCCTGGAGTGTGATTTGGCGGGGGCCTGTCTATAATTCACCCCTCCACTTT; CDR3 protein: CAWSVIWRGPVYNSPLHF; V gene: TRBV30; J gene: TRBJ1-6; clone size: -; D gene: -
CDR3 DNA: TGTGCCAGCAGCCCCCTCGGAGGGAGGGCTCCCTACGAGCAGTACTTC; CDR3 protein: CASSPLGGRAPYEQYF; V gene: TRBV27; J gene: TRBJ2-7; clone size: many; D gene: TRBD2
CDR3 DNA: TGTGCCAGCAGCTTACACACAGGGGTGAACACTGAAGCTTTCTTT; CDR3 protein: CASSLHTGVNTEAFF; V gene: TRBV7-9; J gene: TRBJ1-1; clone size: many; D gene: TRBD1
CDR3 DNA: TGTGCCAGCAGTTACGCGACCGGGACAGTGGGAGGGGAGACCCAGTACTTC; CDR3 protein: CASSYATGTVGGETQYF; V gene: TRBV6-5; J gene: TRBJ2-5; clone size: -; D gene: -
CDR3 DNA: TGTGCCAGCTCTGGCGGGACTAGTCACATAGGTGAGCAGTTCTTC; CDR3 protein: CASSGGTSHIGEQFF; V gene: TRBV6-2/TRBV6-3; J gene: TRBJ2-1; clone size: many; D gene: TRBD2
CDR3 DNA: TGTGCCAGTAGTACAAGGGGCCACAACCAGCCCCAGCATTTT; CDR3 protein: CASSTRGHNQPQHF; V gene: TRBV19; J gene: TRBJ1-5; clone size: -; D gene: -
CDR3 DNA: TGCAGTGCTAGCCCGGGACTTGGTTCCTACGAGCAGTACTTC; CDR3 protein: CSASPGLGSYEQYF; V gene: TRBV20-1; J gene: TRBJ2-7; clone size: many; D gene: -
CDR3 DNA: TGTGCCAGCAGTTACGGTAGCGCTGGAAACACCATATATTTT; CDR3 protein: CASSYGSAGNTIYF; V gene: TRBV12-3/TRBV12-4; J gene: TRBJ1-3; clone size: many; D gene: -
CDR3 DNA: TGTGCCAGCAAGACCCACAGCGGGAGGTATGAGCAGTTCTTC; CDR3 protein: CASKTHSGRYEQFF; V gene: TRBV19; J gene: TRBJ2-1; clone size: few; D gene: TRBD2
CDR3 DNA: TGTGCCAGCAGTTCCCCAATAGCGGGAGCCAAAAACATTCAGTACTTC; CDR3 protein: CASSSPIAGAKNIQYF; V gene: TRBV27; J gene: TRBJ2-4; clone size: many; D gene: TRBD2
CDR3 DNA: TGTGCCAGCAGACCGGACGTATATAATTCACCCCTCCACTTT; CDR3 protein: CASRPDVYNSPLHF; V gene: TRBV27; J gene: TRBJ1-6; clone size: many; D gene: -
CDR3 DNA: TGTGCCAGCAGCTTTCGGGCGACTAGTTCCAACACCGGGGAGCTGTTTTTT; CDR3 protein: CASSFRATSSNTGELFF; V gene: TRBV5-4; J gene: TRBJ2-2; clone size: -; D gene: -
CDR3 DNA: TGCAGTGCTCCGGGACGAACAGATACGCAGTATTTT; CDR3 protein: CSAPGRTDTQYF; V gene: TRBV20-1; J gene: TRBJ2-3; clone size: many; D gene: -
CDR3 DNA: TGCAGTGCTAGGCGACCGACAGGGGGAAACACCATATATTTT; CDR3 protein: CSARRPTGGNTIYF; V gene: TRBV20-1; J gene: TRBJ1-3; clone size: many; D gene: TRBD1
CDR3 DNA: TGCAGCGTTGTCCGACTAGCGGGAGGGGAAGAGACCCAGTACTTC; CDR3 protein: CSVVRLAGGEETQYF; V gene: TRBV29-1; J gene: TRBJ2-5; clone size: many; D gene: TRBD2
CDR3 DNA: TGTGCCAGCATCTCAGGGGGGGTCCAAGAGACCCAGTACTTC; CDR3 protein: CASISGGVQETQYF; V gene: TRBV28; J gene: TRBJ2-5; clone size: many; D gene: -
CDR3 DNA: TGCAGCGCTGTCCGTGAAAAACTGTTTTTT; CDR3 protein: CSAVREKLFF; V gene: TRBV29-1; J gene: TRBJ1-4; clone size: many; D gene: -